The next 11 T cell receptor beta chains were all read from a single sample in a study of T cells after yellow fever vaccination. TCRdb called the 5' RACE reads again in MiXCR, with one record for every CDR3 protein. The table has hundreds of thousands of distinct CDR3 sequences, roughly 20% seen once; the top ten hold about a sixth. This material consisted of PBMCs, taken before the yellow fever booster vaccination. The receptors were gathered from a man aged 18 to 29 who received the YFV17D yellow fever vaccine.

V is TRBV6-6 and J is TRBJ1-6; 8 bases map to TRBD1. Trimming took 6 bases from V and 5 from J; bases not matched to a gene: 6. Germline V gene data show CDR1 as MNHNY and CDR2 as SVGAGI (reference sequence). This CDR3 is 15 amino acids long. For the CDR3, the DNA is TGTGCCAGCAGACCAAGGACAGGGCATAATTCACCCCTCCACTTT. This sequence encodes CASRPRTGHNSPLHF.

This chain connects TRBV20-1 to TRBJ2-3; tentative D call: TRBD2 (6 bases). CDR1 and CDR2 (germline): DFQATT, SNEGSKA (reference sequence). V shed 6 bases and J shed 5 bases, with 18 bases lying between them. The CDR3 has 14 residues. For the CDR3, the DNA is TGCAGTGCCCCCCCCCCGGGGGTGGTAGATACGCAGTATTTT. Translation: CSAPPPGVVDTQYF.

This clonotype was observed a few times. J is TRBJ1-2 and V is TRBV15; no firm D call. The CDR3 is 14 residues long. The ends were cut back, 0 bases at V and 4 bases at J, with 9 bases in the middle. CDR1 and CDR2 from the germline V gene are LNHNV and YYDKDF (reference sequence). Written as DNA, the CDR3 is TGTGCCACCAGCAGAGACGAGACGGCCTATGGCTACACCTTC. Its protein product is CATSRDETAYGYTF.

This clonotype has more than one count but fewer than ten. The genes are TRBV11-2 and TRBJ2-5; D is perhaps TRBD1 or TRBD2 (6 bases each). This CDR3 is built from 14 residues. Germline V lookup: CDR1 SGHAT, CDR2 FQNNGV. V was shortened by 0 bases and J by 5 bases, with 10 bases between the two germline ends. In nucleotides, the CDR3 is TGTGCCAGCAGCTTAGACGGGGGCGAGGAGACCCAGTACTTC. The encoded protein is CASSLDGGEETQYF.

This clonotype was detected only a few times. This chain connects TRBV29-1 to TRBJ2-5; tentative D call: TRBD1 (5 bases). Deletions cut 5 bases from V and 4 bases from J, with 23 bases between. Looked up from germline, CDR1 is SQVTM and CDR2 is ANQGSEA. CDR3 length equals 16 residues. CDR3 sequence reads: CSVTREHRACRETQYF. The CDR3 coding sequence is TGCAGCGTTACCAGGGAACACCGGGCTTGTCGAGAGACCCAGTACTTC. The full variable domain, with the rest looked up from reference TRBV29-1 and TRBJ2-5, is SAVISQKPSRDICQRGTSLTIQCQVDSQVTMMFWYRQQPGQSLTLIATANQGSEATYESGFVIDKFPISRPNLTFSTLTVSNMSPEDSSIYLCSVTREHRACRETQYFGPGTRLLVL.

V is TRBV19 and J is TRBJ2-7; D unresolved. Germline lookup yields CDR1 LNHDA and CDR2 SQIVND (reference sequence). The CDR3 consists of 13 residues. V was trimmed by 7 bases and J by 2 bases, leaving 12 bases between them. The CDR3 DNA is TGTGCCAGTACCCGGAGATTGACCTACGAGCAGTACGTC. Protein product: CASTRRLTYEQYV.

The CDR3 reads CASSSRRTSAYEQYF. The CDR3 DNA is TGTGCCAGCAGCTCCAGGAGGACTAGCGCCTACGAGCAGTACTTC. The V call is TRBV7-9, the J call TRBJ2-7; 9 positions match TRBD2. V gave up 4 bases and J gave up 2 bases; unmatched junction bases: 6. The V gene's germline CDR1 is SEHNR and CDR2 FQNEAQ (reference sequence). The CDR3 spans 15 residues.

The genes are TRBV4-1 and TRBJ2-1, with 7 bases that match TRBD2. Trimming took 2 bases from V and 0 from J; bases not matched to a gene: 4. The CDR3 totals 16 residues. The germline CDR1 and CDR2 sequences are MGHRA and YSYEKL. CDR3 DNA sequence: TGCGCCAGCAGCCAACCTGGCGGGAGCTCCTACAATGAGCAGTTCTTC. This translates into CASSQPGGSSYNEQFF.

This clonotype was observed many times. The rearrangement uses TRBV12-3 or TRBV12-4 and TRBJ2-1; unclear D gene. CDR3 size: 13 residues. The V end lost 6 bases, the J end lost 2 bases, and 8 bases lay between the germline ends. The CDR3 protein is CASSFGTYNEQFF. In DNA, the CDR3 is TGTGCCAGCAGCTTTGGTACCTACAATGAGCAGTTCTTC.

This sequence joins TRBV7-2 and TRBJ1-5; D is ambiguous. The length of the CDR3 is 15 residues. Germline V gives CDR1 SGHTA, CDR2 FQGNSA. Trimming pared 5 bases from V and 1 base from J, leaving 12 bases between. Here the CDR3 reads CASSPVGISNQPQHF. DNA of the CDR3: TGTGCCAGCAGCCCGGTCGGCATAAGCAATCAGCCCCAGCATTTT. Together with reference TRBV7-2 and TRBJ1-5, the CDR3 gives the full variable domain: GAGVSQSPSNKVTEKGKDVELRCDPISGHTALYWYRQSLGQGLEFLIYFQGNSAPDKSGLPSDRFSAERTGGSVSTLTIQRTQQEDSAVYLCASSPVGISNQPQHFGDGTRLSIL.

In its sample, this clonotype was seen a few times. This chain uses TRBV20-1 with TRBJ1-1; D perhaps matches TRBD1 (5 bases). V was cut by 7 bases and J by 4 bases, with 22 bases left in between. This CDR3 region has 15 residues. The germline V gene has CDR1 DFQATT and CDR2 SNEGSKA (reference sequence). DNA for the CDR3: TGCAGTGGGGACCCCCGGCCCGGTATATCCACTGAAGCTTTCTTT. It codes for CSGDPRPGISTEAFF.